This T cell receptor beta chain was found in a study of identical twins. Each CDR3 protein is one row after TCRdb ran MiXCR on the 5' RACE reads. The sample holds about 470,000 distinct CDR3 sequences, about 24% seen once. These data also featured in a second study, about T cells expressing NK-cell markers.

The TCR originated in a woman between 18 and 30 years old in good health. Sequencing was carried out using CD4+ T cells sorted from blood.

CDR3: CSALGSGGPYNEQFF. DNA of the CDR3: TGCAGTGCTCTGGGTAGCGGGGGACCCTACAATGAGCAGTTCTTC. The genes are TRBV20-1 and TRBJ2-1, with 9 bases matching TRBD2. The ends lost 5 bases at V and 2 bases at J; junction bases unmatched: 7. The CDR3 is made up of 15 amino acids. Germline V gene lookup returns CDR1 DFQATT and CDR2 SNEGSKA (reference sequence).